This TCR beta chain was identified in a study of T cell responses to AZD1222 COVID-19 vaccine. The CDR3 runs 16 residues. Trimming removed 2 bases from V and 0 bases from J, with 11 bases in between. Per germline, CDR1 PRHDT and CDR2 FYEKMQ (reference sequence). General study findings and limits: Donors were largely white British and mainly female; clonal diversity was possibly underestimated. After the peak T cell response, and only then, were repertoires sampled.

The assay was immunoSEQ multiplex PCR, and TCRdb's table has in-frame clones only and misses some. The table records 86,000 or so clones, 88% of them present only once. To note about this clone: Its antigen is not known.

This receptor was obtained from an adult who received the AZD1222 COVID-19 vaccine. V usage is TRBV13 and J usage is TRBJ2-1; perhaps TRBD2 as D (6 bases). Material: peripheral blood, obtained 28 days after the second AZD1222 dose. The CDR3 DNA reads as TGTGCCAGCAGCTTAAGTAGCGGATACTCCTACAATGAGCAGTTCTTC. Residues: CASSLSSGYSYNEQFF.